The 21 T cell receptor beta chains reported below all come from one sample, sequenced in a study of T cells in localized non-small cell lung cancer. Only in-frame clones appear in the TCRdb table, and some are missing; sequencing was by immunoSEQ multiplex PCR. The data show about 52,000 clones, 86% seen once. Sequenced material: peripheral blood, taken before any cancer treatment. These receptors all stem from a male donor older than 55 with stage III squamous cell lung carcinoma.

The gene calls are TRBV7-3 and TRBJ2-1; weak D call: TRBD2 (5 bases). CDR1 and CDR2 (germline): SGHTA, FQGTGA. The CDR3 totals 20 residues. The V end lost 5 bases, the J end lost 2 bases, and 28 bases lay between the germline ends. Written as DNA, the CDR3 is TGTGCCAGCAGCCTACGACATAGAGGATACGGGGAAGCCCCCTACAATGAGCAGTTCTTC. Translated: CASSLRHRGYGEAPYNEQFF.

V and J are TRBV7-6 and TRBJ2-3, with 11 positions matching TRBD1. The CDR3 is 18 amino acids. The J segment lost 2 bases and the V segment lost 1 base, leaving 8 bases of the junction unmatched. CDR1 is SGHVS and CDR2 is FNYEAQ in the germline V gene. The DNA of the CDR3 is TGTGCCAGCAGCTTAGTGGCGGGGACAGGGGGGTTCACAGATACGCAGTATTTT. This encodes CASSLVAGTGGFTDTQYF.

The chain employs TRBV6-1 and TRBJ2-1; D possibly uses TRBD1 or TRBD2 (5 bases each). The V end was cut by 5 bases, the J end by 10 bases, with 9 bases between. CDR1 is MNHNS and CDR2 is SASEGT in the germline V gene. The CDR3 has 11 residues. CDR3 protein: CASSWGMEQFF. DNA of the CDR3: TGTGCCAGCAGTTGGGGGATGGAGCAGTTCTTC.

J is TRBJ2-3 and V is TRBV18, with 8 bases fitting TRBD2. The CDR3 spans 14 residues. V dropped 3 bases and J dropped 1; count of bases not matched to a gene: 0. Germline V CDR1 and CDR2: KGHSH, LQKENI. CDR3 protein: CASSPGGGTDTQYF. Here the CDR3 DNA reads TGTGCCAGCTCACCCGGGGGGGGCACAGATACGCAGTATTTT.

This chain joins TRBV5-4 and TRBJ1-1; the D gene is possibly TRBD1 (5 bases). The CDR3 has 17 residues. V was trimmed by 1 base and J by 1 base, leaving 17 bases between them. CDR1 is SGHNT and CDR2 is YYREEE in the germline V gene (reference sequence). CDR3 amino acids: CASSLPPSGVGNTEAFF. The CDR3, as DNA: TGTGCCAGCAGCTTGCCCCCGTCGGGGGTTGGGAACACTGAAGCTTTCTTT.

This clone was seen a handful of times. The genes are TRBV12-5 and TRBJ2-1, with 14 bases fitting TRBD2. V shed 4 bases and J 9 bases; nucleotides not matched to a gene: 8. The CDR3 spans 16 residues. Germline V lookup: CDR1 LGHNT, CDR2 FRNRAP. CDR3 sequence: CASGWTSGGPGAEQFF. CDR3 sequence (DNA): TGTGCTAGTGGTTGGACTAGCGGGGGGCCTGGTGCTGAGCAGTTCTTC.

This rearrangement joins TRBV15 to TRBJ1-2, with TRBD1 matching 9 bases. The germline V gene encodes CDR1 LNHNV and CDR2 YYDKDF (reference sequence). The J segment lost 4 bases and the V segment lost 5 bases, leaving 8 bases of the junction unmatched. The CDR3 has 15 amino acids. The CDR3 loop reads CATSLPGTGTYGYTF. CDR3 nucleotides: TGTGCCACCAGCCTCCCCGGGACAGGGACCTATGGCTACACCTTC.

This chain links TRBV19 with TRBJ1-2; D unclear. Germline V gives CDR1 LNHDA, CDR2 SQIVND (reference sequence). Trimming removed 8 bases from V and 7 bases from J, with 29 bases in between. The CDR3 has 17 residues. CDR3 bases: TGTGCCAGTCGCCTGGAGGGAGGGCCTGGTATTGGAGGTGGCTACACCTTC. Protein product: CASRLEGGPGIGGGYTF.

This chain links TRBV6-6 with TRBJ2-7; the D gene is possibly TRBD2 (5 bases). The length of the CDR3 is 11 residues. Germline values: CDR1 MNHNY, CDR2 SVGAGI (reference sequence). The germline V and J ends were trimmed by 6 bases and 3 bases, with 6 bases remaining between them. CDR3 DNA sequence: TGTGCCAGCAGCGGACTCTACGAGCAGTACTTC. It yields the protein CASSGLYEQYF.

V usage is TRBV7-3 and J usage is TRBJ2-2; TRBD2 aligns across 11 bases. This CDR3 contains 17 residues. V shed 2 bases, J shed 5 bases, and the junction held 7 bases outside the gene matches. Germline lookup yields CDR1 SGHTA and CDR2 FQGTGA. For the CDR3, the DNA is TGTGCCAGCAGCTTAGGGCCGGGACTAGCGGAAACCGGGGAGCTGTTTTTT. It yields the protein CASSLGPGLAETGELFF.

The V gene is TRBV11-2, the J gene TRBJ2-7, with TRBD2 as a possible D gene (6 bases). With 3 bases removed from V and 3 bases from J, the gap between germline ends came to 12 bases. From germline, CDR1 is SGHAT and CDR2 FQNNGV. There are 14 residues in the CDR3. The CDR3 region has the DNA TGTGCCAGCAGCTTTAGCCAGGGACTCTACGAGCAGTACTTC. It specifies CASSFSQGLYEQYF. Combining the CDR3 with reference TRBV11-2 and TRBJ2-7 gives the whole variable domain EAGVAQSPRYKIIEKRQSVAFWCNPISGHATLYWYQQILGQGPKLLIQFQNNGVVDDSQLPKDRFSAERLKGVDSTLKIQPAKLEDSAVYLCASSFSQGLYEQYFGPGTRLTVT.

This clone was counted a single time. As DNA, the CDR3 is TGTGCCAGCAGCTTAGCGGGCTGGACGGGAGAGACCCAGTACTTC. Its protein is CASSLAGWTGETQYF. The chain couples TRBV11-2 to TRBJ2-5, with D unresolved. The ends were cut back, 1 base at V and 4 bases at J, with 13 bases in the middle. There are 15 residues in the CDR3. Germline assignment: CDR1 SGHAT and CDR2 FQNNGV.

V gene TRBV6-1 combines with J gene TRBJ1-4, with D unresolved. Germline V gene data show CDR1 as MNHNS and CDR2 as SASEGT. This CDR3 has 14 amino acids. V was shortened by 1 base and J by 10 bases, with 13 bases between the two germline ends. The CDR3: CASSEGDLWGKLFF. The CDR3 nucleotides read TGTGCCAGCAGTGAAGGTGACTTGTGGGGAAAACTGTTTTTT.

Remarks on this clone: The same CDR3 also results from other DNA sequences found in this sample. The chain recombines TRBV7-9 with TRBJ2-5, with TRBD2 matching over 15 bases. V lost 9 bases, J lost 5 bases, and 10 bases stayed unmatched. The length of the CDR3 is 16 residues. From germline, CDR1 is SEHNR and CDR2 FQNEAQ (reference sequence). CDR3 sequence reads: CASSRTGTSGGETQYF. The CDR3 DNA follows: TGTGCCAGTAGCCGGACTGGGACTAGCGGGGGGGAGACCCAGTACTTC.

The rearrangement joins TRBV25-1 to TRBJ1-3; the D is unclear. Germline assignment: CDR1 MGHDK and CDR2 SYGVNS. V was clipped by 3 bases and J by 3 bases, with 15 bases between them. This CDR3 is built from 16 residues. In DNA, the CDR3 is TGTGCCAGCAGTGATCTTGGTCTCTTCGGTGGAAACACCATATATTTT. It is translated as CASSDLGLFGGNTIYF.

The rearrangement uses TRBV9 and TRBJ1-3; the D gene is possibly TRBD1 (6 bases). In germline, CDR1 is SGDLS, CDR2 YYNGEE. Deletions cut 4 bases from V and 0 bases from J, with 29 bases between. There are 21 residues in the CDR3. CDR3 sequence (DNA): TGTGCCAGCAGCCCACGGGGCGCCCGGACAGACATTTTTCCCTCTGGAAACACCATATATTTT. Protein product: CASSPRGARTDIFPSGNTIYF.

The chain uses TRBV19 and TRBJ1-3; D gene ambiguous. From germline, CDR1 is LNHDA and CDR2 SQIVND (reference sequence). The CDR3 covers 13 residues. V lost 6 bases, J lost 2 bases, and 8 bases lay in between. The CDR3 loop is CASRGQAGNTIYF. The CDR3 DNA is TGTGCCAGTAGGGGTCAGGCTGGAAACACCATATATTTT.

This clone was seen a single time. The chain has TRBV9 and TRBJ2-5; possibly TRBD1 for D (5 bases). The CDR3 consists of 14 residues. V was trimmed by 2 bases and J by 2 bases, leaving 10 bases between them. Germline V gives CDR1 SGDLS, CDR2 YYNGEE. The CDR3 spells CASSVSQGQETQYF. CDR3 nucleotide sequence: TGTGCCAGCAGCGTGAGCCAGGGTCAAGAGACCCAGTACTTC.

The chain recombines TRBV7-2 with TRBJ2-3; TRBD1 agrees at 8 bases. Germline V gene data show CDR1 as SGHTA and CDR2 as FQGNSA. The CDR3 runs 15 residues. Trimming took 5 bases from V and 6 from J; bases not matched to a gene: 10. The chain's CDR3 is CASSTWTGLGDTQYF. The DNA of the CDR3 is TGTGCCAGCAGCACGTGGACAGGGCTCGGGGATACGCAGTATTTT.

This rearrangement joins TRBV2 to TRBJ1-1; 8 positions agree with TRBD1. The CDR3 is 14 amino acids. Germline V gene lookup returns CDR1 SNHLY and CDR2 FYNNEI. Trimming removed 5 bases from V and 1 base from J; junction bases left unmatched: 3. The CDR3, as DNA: TGTGCCAGCAGTATTCAGGGGGCGAACACTGAAGCTTTCTTT. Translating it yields CASSIQGANTEAFF.

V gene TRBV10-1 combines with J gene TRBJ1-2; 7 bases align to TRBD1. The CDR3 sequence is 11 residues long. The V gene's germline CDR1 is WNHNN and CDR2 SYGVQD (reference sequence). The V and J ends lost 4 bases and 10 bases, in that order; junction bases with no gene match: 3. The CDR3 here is CASSGQGVYTF. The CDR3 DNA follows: TGCGCCAGCAGTGGACAGGGCGTCTACACCTTC.